The rows below give T cell receptor beta chains drawn from one sample of a study of PD-1 blockade in classical Hodgkin lymphoma. TCRdb keeps only in-frame clones here, not all; method: immunoSEQ multiplex PCR. The profile covers 34,000 or so clones, with about 90% appearing a single time and roughly 0.29% taken by the ten largest. The source material was CD4+ T cells from blood, sampled before the fourth cycle of nivolumab. These receptors were taken from a human donor with classical Hodgkin lymphoma. CDR3s include the opening cysteine and the closing phenylalanine or tryptophan. The order of the fields is V gene, D gene, J gene, clone size, CDR3 DNA, CDR3 protein. D genes are given only for firm matches. Clone size, where shown, is once, few, many, or a class for clones that have expanded.

>TRBV10-3|TRBD2|TRBJ2-3|-
TGTGCCATCCGGCGTCTAGCGGGCACAGATACGCAGTATTTT
CAIRRLAGTDTQYF
>TRBV30|TRBD1|TRBJ1-1|-
TGTGCCTGGGGACAGGGTGGGGTTGGGACTGAAGCTTTCTTT
CAWGQGGVGTEAFF
>TRBV10-1|TRBD2|TRBJ2-7|-
TGCGCCAGCAGTGAGGCGGGAGAGTCCTACGAGCAGTACTTC
CASSEAGESYEQYF
>TRBV28|-|TRBJ2-2|-
TGTGCCAGCAGTTTATTAGGGGGCGGGGAGCTGTTTTTT
CASSLLGGGELFF
>TRBV5-1|-|TRBJ2-1|-
TGCGCCAGCAGCTTCGACCCCCCCAAGGGCGCTGAGCAGTTCTTC
CASSFDPPKGAEQFF
>TRBV27|-|TRBJ1-2|once
TGTGCCAGCAGCCCGGTCGCAGGCACCAACTATGGCTACACCTTC
CASSPVAGTNYGYTF
>TRBV11-3|TRBD2|TRBJ2-1|-
TGTGCCAGCAGCTTCCGGGAGGGCTACAATGAGCAGTTCTTC
CASSFREGYNEQFF
>TRBV28|-|TRBJ2-7|-
TGTGCCAGCAGTGTTCACGAGCAGTACTTC
CASSVHEQYF
>TRBV15|-|TRBJ2-7|-
TGTGCCACCAGCAGAGACGGACTTTACGAGCAGTACTTC
CATSRDGLYEQYF
>TRBV6-5|TRBD2|TRBJ2-1|-
TGTGCCAGCAGTTACGGACTAGCGGGAGTAGGTGAGCAGTTCTTC
CASSYGLAGVGEQFF
>TRBV5-1|TRBD1|TRBJ2-7|-
TGCGCCAGCAGCTTGGCTCAGGGGGCTGGGGAGCAGTACTTC
CASSLAQGAGEQYF
>TRBV9|TRBD1|TRBJ2-2|-
TGTGCCAGCAGCGTAGTACTCGGGACAGGAACGAACACCGGGGAGCTGTTTTTT
CASSVVLGTGTNTGELFF
>TRBV10-3|TRBD1|TRBJ2-7|-
TGTGCCACTCATCCGGGACAGGGCTACGAGCAGTACTTC
CATHPGQGYEQYF
>TRBV10-3|-|TRBJ2-2|once
TGTGCCAGCAATAAGGGGACCGGGGAGCTGTTTTTT
CASNKGTGELFF
>TRBV15|-|TRBJ2-1|-
TGTGCCACCAGCAGAGAGGCGGGACCCAATGAGCAGTTCTTC
CATSREAGPNEQFF
>TRBV5-1|TRBD2|TRBJ2-2|-
TGCGCCAGCAGCTTTGGGCTAGCGGGGGGAACCGGGGAGCTGTTTTTT
CASSFGLAGGTGELFF
>TRBV4-2|TRBD1|TRBJ1-4|-
TGTGCCAGCAGCCTACGGACAGGGACTAATGAAAAACTGTTTTTT
CASSLRTGTNEKLFF
>TRBV5-1|TRBD1|TRBJ2-6|-
TGCGCCAGCAGCTATCGACAGGGCACTGGGGCCAACGTCCTGACTTTC
CASSYRQGTGANVLTF
>TRBV11-2|-|TRBJ1-3|-
TGTGCCAGCAGCTTGATTTTGTCGGCAGCCTCTGGAAACACCATATATTTT
CASSLILSAASGNTIYF
>TRBV19|TRBD2|TRBJ2-3|-
TGTGCCAGTATGACTAGCGGGAGGGCCTGGTATTTT
CASMTSGRAWYF
>TRBV10-3|TRBD1|TRBJ2-5|-
TGTGCCATCAGCCGGGACAGGGGGCGAGAGACCCAGTACTTC
CAISRDRGRETQYF
>TRBV19|-|TRBJ2-4|-
TGTGCCAGTCTTGGGGGAGCCAAAAACATTCAGTACTTC
CASLGGAKNIQYF
>TRBV7-7|TRBD1|TRBJ2-1|-
TGTGCCAGCAGCACTAACACCGGGACAGGGCATGAGCAGTTCTTC
CASSTNTGTGHEQFF